Following are 28 T cell receptor beta chains from one sample sequenced in a study of response to subunit inactivated influenza vaccine. TCRdb independently ran MiXCR on the RT-PCR reads; one entry per CDR3 protein. The table lists 700,000 to 900,000 distinct CDR3 sequences, 21% of them singletons. This specimen consisted of PBMCs from blood, obtained more than 4 days after vaccination. Source of these receptors: a man in his fifties who received an inactivated influenza vaccine.

The V and J genes are TRBV7-9 and TRBJ2-2; the match to TRBD1 covers 8 bases. The length of the CDR3 is 16 residues. Trimming removed 6 bases from V and 2 bases from J; junction bases left unmatched: 8. The germline gives CDR1 SEHNR, CDR2 FQNEAQ (reference sequence). In DNA, the CDR3 is TGTGCCAGCAGGTTAATCGGACAGGGAAACACCGGGGAGCTGTTTTTT. The encoded protein is CASRLIGQGNTGELFF.

This clonotype was detected only a few times. The chain employs TRBV3-1 and TRBJ2-7; TRBD2 matches 7 bases. The CDR3 runs to 15 residues. The V and J ends lost 5 bases and 2 bases, in that order; junction bases with no gene match: 9. Germline CDR1 LGHDT, CDR2 YNNKEL (reference sequence). The CDR3 reads CASSSLLAEPYEQYF. The CDR3 region has the DNA TGTGCCAGCAGCAGCCTCCTAGCGGAGCCCTACGAGCAGTACTTC.

V is TRBV6-1 and J is TRBJ1-1; the D is unclear. CDR1 is MNHNS and CDR2 is SASEGT in the germline V gene. The CDR3 consists of 14 residues. Trimming cost V 0 bases and J 2 bases, with 7 bases left between them. The CDR3 region is CASSEAWVNTEAFF. The CDR3 DNA reads TGTGCCAGCAGTGAAGCTTGGGTAAACACTGAAGCTTTCTTT.

This clonotype was seen a few times. This rearrangement joins TRBV12-3 or TRBV12-4 to TRBJ2-5, with TRBD2 identical over 8 bases. V shed 5 bases, J shed 5 bases, and the junction held 7 bases outside the gene matches. The CDR3 is made up of 14 amino acids. CDR3 DNA sequence: TGTGCCAGCAGTAGTAGGACTAGCAGGGAGACCCAGTACTTC. Translated: CASSSRTSRETQYF.

This clonotype was recorded many times. The rearrangement uses TRBV12-3 or TRBV12-4 and TRBJ2-7, with D possibly TRBD2 on 6 matching bases. The ends were cut back, 7 bases at V and 0 bases at J, with 16 bases in the middle. This CDR3 region has 15 residues. CDR3 amino acids: CASTDSGTSSYEQYF. The CDR3 region has the DNA TGTGCCAGCACCGATAGCGGAACAAGCTCCTACGAGCAGTACTTC.

Turning to this clonotype: A junction boundary mismatches the germline segment, possibly from a read error. The V call is TRBV9, the J call TRBJ2-3, with no clear D. There are 14 residues in the CDR3. Germline CDR1 SGDLS, CDR2 YYNGEE. CDR3 residues: CASGVERAGDTQYF. The CDR3 DNA is TGTGCCAGCGGCGTAGAAAGGGCTGGAGATACGCAGTATTTT.

The V and J genes are TRBV20-1 and TRBJ1-2; 10 bases line up with TRBD1. Germline CDR1 is DFQATT and CDR2 is SNEGSKA (reference sequence). CDR3 size: 13 residues. After removal of 0 bases from V and 8 bases from J, the junction contained 3 bases not matched to a gene. CDR3 sequence reads: CSARDGQGVGYTF. For the CDR3, the DNA is TGCAGTGCTAGAGATGGACAGGGGGTAGGCTACACCTTC.

This clonotype appeared a few times. This sequence joins TRBV5-1 and TRBJ2-1; 9 bases map to TRBD2. The V gene end was trimmed by 0 bases and the J gene end by 6 bases; junction bases not matched to a gene: 4. There are 15 residues in the CDR3. Looked up from germline, CDR1 is SGHRS and CDR2 is YFSETQ. The DNA of the CDR3 is TGCGCCAGCAGCTTGGTTGGGACTAGCCCCAATGAGCAGTTCTTC. Its translation is CASSLVGTSPNEQFF.

The table lists this clonotype with a few counts. The CDR3 DNA is TGTGCCAGCAGCCTCCGGACTAGCGGGAGCCGAGATACGCAGTATTTT. Amino acid sequence: CASSLRTSGSRDTQYF. V gene TRBV7-8 combines with J gene TRBJ2-3; TRBD2 matches at 13 bases. The CDR3 runs 16 residues. CDR1 is SGHVS and CDR2 is FQNEAQ in the germline V gene. J was trimmed by 5 bases and V by 5 bases; bases with no gene match: 7.

The chain has TRBV30 and TRBJ2-7; D unresolved. This CDR3 is built from 11 residues. The V end lost 0 bases, the J end lost 2 bases, and 2 bases lay between the germline ends. Germline V gene sequence: CDR1 GTSNPN, CDR2 SVGIG (reference sequence). This CDR3 reads CAWSVTYEQYF. CDR3 nucleotide sequence: TGTGCCTGGAGTGTAACCTACGAGCAGTACTTC.

The V call is TRBV20-1, the J call TRBJ1-2; D may be TRBD1 (5 bases). V shed 6 bases and J shed 6 bases, with 23 bases lying between them. Per germline, CDR1 DFQATT and CDR2 SNEGSKA (reference sequence). The CDR3 extends over 15 amino acids. The CDR3 spells CSAPPSGRVAHGYTF. CDR3 coding DNA: TGCAGTGCCCCCCCATCAGGGCGCGTTGCTCATGGCTACACCTTC.

This chain connects TRBV9 to TRBJ1-4; D is possibly TRBD1 (5 bases). The CDR3 totals 13 residues. Germline CDR1 and CDR2: SGDLS and YYNGEE. V was trimmed by 3 bases and J by 12 bases, leaving 15 bases between them. The CDR3 DNA follows: TGTGCCAGCAGCGCCGACAGCACTGGGGAACTGTTTTTT. Its translation: CASSADSTGELFF.

This clonotype was observed a handful of times. The rearrangement joins TRBV7-9 to TRBJ2-7; D possibly corresponds to TRBD1 (5 bases). Between the trimmed V and J ends, which lost 3 bases and 4 bases, there was a span of 19 bases. The CDR3 loop spans 16 amino acids. Germline V lookup: CDR1 SEHNR, CDR2 FQNEAQ (reference sequence). CDR3 nucleotide sequence: TGTGCCAGCAGCTTGGGTGCCGGACAAGGGATTTACGAGCAGTACTTC. Translating it yields CASSLGAGQGIYEQYF.

The gene calls are TRBV5-4 and TRBJ2-7; possible D gene TRBD1, 5 bases. The CDR3 is 14 residues long. V was trimmed by 2 bases and J by 2 bases, leaving 11 bases between them. The germline CDR1 and CDR2 sequences are SGHNT and YYREEE (reference sequence). The CDR3 protein is CASSFRAKPYEQYF. The DNA of the CDR3 is TGTGCCAGCAGCTTCAGGGCTAAACCCTACGAGCAGTACTTC.

The chain's CDR3 is CASRKGDGAGNYGYTF. CDR3 DNA sequence: TGTGCCAGCAGAAAAGGGGACGGAGCTGGGAACTATGGCTACACCTTC. The chain combines TRBV6-1 with TRBJ1-2; D may be TRBD1 (5 bases). The CDR3 consists of 16 residues. V was pared by 6 bases and J by 2 bases, with 19 bases between. Per the germline V gene, CDR1 is MNHNS and CDR2 is SASEGT.

This chain links TRBV20-1 with TRBJ2-5; D gene ambiguous. Trimming stripped 3 bases from V and 4 bases from J, with 6 bases between. Per germline, CDR1 DFQATT and CDR2 SNEGSKA (reference sequence). This CDR3 has 11 residues. CDR3 amino acids: CSASHGETQYF. Here the CDR3 DNA reads TGCAGTGCTAGCCACGGAGAGACCCAGTACTTC.

This clonotype was seen more than once but under ten times. The chain uses TRBV24-1 and TRBJ2-2; D is undetermined. Germline CDR1 is KGHDR and CDR2 is SFDVKD. The CDR3 spans 10 residues. Trimming pared 5 bases from V and 7 bases from J, leaving 1 base between. CDR3 protein: CATSVGELFF. In nucleotides, the CDR3 is TGTGCCACCAGTGTCGGGGAGCTGTTTTTT.

This clonotype was observed a few times. The gene calls are TRBV5-6 and TRBJ1-2, with a tentative D call TRBD1 (6 bases). This CDR3 has 14 amino acids. The V end lost 4 bases, the J end lost 4 bases, and 14 bases lay between the germline ends. The V gene's germline CDR1 is SGHDT and CDR2 YYEEEE. The CDR3 spells CASSPAGQTYGYTF. In nucleotides, the CDR3 is TGTGCCAGCAGCCCTGCGGGACAAACCTATGGCTACACCTTC.

This clonotype turned up a few times. The V and J genes are TRBV4-2 and TRBJ2-1; 7 nucleotides match TRBD2. V was pared by 7 bases and J by 4 bases, with 10 bases of the junction left unmatched. The CDR3 is 15 amino acids. The V gene's germline CDR1 is LGHNA and CDR2 YNFKEQ. The CDR3 here is CASKMLAGAYNEQFF. The CDR3 coding sequence is TGTGCCAGCAAAATGTTGGCGGGAGCGTACAATGAGCAGTTCTTC.

This clonotype was observed a handful of times. V is TRBV29-1 and J is TRBJ2-1, with 8 bases lining up with TRBD2. Germline CDR1 reads SQVTM; CDR2 reads ANQGSEA. Unmatched junction bases numbered 17, after V lost 8 bases and J lost 2 bases. This CDR3 contains 17 residues. The CDR3 region has the DNA TGCAGCAGAACCCTTCGGGGCGGGGGGTCTACCTACAATGAGCAGTTCTTC. Translated, it gives CSRTLRGGGSTYNEQFF.

The rearrangement uses TRBV28 and TRBJ2-4, with 7 bases identical to TRBD2. The V gene's germline CDR1 is MDHEN and CDR2 SYDVKM. The CDR3 totals 17 residues. Trimming took 6 bases from V and 0 from J; bases not matched to a gene: 11. The CDR3 spells CASRTGGSVVAKNIQYF. In DNA, the CDR3 is TGTGCCAGCAGGACGGGCGGGAGTGTCGTAGCCAAAAACATTCAGTACTTC. Looking up the rest from reference TRBV28 and TRBJ2-4 gives the full variable domain: DVKVTQSSRYLVKRTGEKVFLECVQDMDHENMFWYRQDPGLGLRLIYFSYDVKMKEKGDIPEGYSVSREKKERFSLILESASTNQTSMYLCASRTGGSVVAKNIQYFGAGTRLSVL.

The rearrangement uses TRBV5-5 and TRBJ2-7, with D unresolved. This CDR3 is 14 amino acids long. Germline V gene sequence: CDR1 SGHKS, CDR2 YYEKEE (reference sequence). The ends were cut back, 0 bases at V and 4 bases at J, with 11 bases in the middle. This CDR3 is CASSLGMVNYEQYF. The CDR3 DNA sequence: TGTGCCAGCAGCTTGGGGATGGTGAATTACGAGCAGTACTTC.

This clonotype was observed a few times. The genes are TRBV20-1 and TRBJ2-7, with 9 bases aligning to TRBD2. With 0 bases clipped from V and 1 base from J, the junction kept 10 bases outside the gene matches. Germline values: CDR1 DFQATT, CDR2 SNEGSKA (reference sequence). The CDR3 has 17 amino acids. Written as DNA, the CDR3 is TGCAGTGCTAGAGATGTTCTTGGACTAGCGAGATCCTACGAGCAGTACTTC. Translating gives CSARDVLGLARSYEQYF.

The chain uses TRBV10-3 and TRBJ1-4; TRBD1 aligns across 7 bases. With V trimmed by 5 bases and J by 3 bases, 6 bases remained unmatched. The germline gives CDR1 ENHRY, CDR2 SYGVKD. The CDR3 consists of 15 residues. The CDR3 loop reads CAISQTGIANEKLFF. The CDR3 DNA reads as TGTGCCATCAGTCAGACAGGGATAGCTAATGAAAAACTGTTTTTT.

V is TRBV20-1 and J is TRBJ2-3, with D maybe TRBD1 (6 bases). CDR3 length: 10 residues. Looked up from germline, CDR1 is DFQATT and CDR2 is SNEGSKA (reference sequence). The CDR3 DNA reads TGCAGCGATACAGGGTTAACGCAGTATTTT. Translating it yields CSDTGLTQYF.

This clonotype appeared a few times. V and J are TRBV30 and TRBJ2-1; a possible D gene is TRBD2 (6 bases). CDR1 and CDR2 from the germline V gene are GTSNPN and SVGIG (reference sequence). Trimming pared 8 bases from V and 0 bases from J, leaving 14 bases between. The CDR3 runs 14 residues. In nucleotides, the CDR3 is TGTGCCGGAGGGACTCACAGCTCCTACAATGAGCAGTTCTTC. Amino acids: CAGGTHSSYNEQFF.

The table lists this clonotype with a few counts. The chain combines TRBV6-1 with TRBJ1-4; TRBD1 is a possible D gene (6 bases). Germline V gene lookup returns CDR1 MNHNS and CDR2 SASEGT. The V and J ends lost 4 bases and 4 bases respectively, with 13 bases between them. CDR3 size: 15 residues. The CDR3 DNA reads as TGTGCCAGCAGTGCTCAGGGGCGACGTAATGAAAAACTGTTTTTT. Translating gives CASSAQGRRNEKLFF.

This clonotype was seen a handful of times. V and J are TRBV4-1 and TRBJ2-7; possibly TRBD1 for D (6 bases). This CDR3 has 14 residues. From germline, CDR1 is MGHRA and CDR2 YSYEKL. Between the trimmed V and J ends, which lost 3 bases and 4 bases, there was a span of 13 bases. The CDR3 DNA follows: TGCGCCAGCAGCCAGGTACAGGGAGTATACGAGCAGTACTTC. Residues: CASSQVQGVYEQYF.